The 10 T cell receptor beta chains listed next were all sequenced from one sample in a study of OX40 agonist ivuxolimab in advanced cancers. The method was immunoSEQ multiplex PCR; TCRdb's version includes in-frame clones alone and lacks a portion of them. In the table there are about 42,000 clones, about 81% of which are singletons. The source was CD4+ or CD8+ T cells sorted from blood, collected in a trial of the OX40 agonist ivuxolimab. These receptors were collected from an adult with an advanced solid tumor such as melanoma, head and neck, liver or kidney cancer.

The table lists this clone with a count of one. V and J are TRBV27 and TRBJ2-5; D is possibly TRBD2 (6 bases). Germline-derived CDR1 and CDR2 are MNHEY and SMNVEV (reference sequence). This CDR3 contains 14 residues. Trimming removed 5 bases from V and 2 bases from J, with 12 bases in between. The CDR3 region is CASSPRDLQETQYF. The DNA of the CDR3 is TGTGCCAGCAGTCCTCGGGACTTGCAAGAGACCCAGTACTTC.

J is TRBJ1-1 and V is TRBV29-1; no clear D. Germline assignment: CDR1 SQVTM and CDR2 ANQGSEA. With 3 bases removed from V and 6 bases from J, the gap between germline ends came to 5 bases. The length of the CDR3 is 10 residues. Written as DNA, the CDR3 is TGCAGCGTTGATGGGGCTGAAGCTTTCTTT. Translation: CSVDGAEAFF. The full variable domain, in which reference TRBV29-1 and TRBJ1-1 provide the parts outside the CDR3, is SAVISQKPSRDICQRGTSLTIQCQVDSQVTMMFWYRQQPGQSLTLIATANQGSEATYESGFVIDKFPISRPNLTFSTLTVSNMSPEDSSIYLCSVDGAEAFFGQGTRLTVV.

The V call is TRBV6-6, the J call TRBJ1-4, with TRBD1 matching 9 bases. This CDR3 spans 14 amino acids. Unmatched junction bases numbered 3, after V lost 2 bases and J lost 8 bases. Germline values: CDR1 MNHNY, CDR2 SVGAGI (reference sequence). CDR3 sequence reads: CASSYNRGQEKLFF. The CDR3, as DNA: TGTGCCAGCAGTTACAACAGGGGGCAAGAAAAACTGTTTTTT.

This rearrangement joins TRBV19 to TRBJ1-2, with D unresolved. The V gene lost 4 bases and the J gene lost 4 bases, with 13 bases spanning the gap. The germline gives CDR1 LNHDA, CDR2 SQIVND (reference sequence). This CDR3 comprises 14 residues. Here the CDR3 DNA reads TGTGCCAGTAGTAATCGAGCCTACTTCTATGGCTACACCTTC. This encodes CASSNRAYFYGYTF. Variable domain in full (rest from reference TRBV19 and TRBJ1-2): DGGITQSPKYLFRKEGQNVTLSCEQNLNHDAMYWYRQDPGQGLRLIYYSQIVNDFQKGDIAEGYSVSREKKESFPLTVTSAQKNPTAFYLCASSNRAYFYGYTFGSGTRLTVV.

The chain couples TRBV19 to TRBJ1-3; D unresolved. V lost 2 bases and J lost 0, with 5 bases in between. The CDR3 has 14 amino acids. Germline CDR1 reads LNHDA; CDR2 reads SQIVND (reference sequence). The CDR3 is CASSISFSGNTIYF. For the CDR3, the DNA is TGTGCCAGTAGTATATCATTCTCTGGAAACACCATATATTTT.

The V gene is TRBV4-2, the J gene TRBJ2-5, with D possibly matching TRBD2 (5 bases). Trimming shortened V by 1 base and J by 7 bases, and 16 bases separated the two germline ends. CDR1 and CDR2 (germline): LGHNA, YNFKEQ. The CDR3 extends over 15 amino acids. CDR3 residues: CASSQGTGKDGTQYF. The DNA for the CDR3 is TGTGCCAGCAGCCAAGGAACGGGAAAAGATGGGACCCAGTACTTC.

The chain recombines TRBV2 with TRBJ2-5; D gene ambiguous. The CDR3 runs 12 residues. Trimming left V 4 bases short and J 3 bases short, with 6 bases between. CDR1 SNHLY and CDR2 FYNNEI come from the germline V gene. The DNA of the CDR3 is TGTGCCAGCAGTGCAAACGAAGAGACCCAGTACTTC. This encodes CASSANEETQYF.

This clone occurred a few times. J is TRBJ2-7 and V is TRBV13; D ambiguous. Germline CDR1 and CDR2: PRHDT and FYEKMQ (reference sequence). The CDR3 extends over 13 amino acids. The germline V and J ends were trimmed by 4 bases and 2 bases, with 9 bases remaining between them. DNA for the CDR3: TGTGCCAGCAGCTCCGGACGGACCTACGAGCAGTACGTC. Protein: CASSSGRTYEQYV.

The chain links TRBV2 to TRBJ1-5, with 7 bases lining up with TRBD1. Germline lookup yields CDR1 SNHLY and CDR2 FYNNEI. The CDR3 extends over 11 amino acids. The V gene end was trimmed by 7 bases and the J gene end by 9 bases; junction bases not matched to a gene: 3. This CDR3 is CASKGAGPQHF. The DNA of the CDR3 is TGTGCCAGCAAGGGGGCAGGGCCCCAGCATTTT.

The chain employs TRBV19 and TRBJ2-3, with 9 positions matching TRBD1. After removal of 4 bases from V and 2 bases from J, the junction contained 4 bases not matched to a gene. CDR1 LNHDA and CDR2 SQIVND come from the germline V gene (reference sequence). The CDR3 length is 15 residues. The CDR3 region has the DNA TGTGCCAGTAGTACCGGGACAGGGAACACAGATACGCAGTATTTT. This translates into CASSTGTGNTDTQYF.